This T cell receptor (beta chain) was sequenced during a study of T cell responses to AZD1222 COVID-19 vaccine. Whole-study results and caveats: Clonal diversity was possibly underestimated, and white British individuals and females predominated among donors. Nearly half of spike-specific TCRs reportedly go after variant regions that carry no mutations. Baseline serology detected seropositivity in only six AZD1222 recipients. Sampling that yielded the repertoires occurred only after the peak T cell response.

Worth noting for this clone: Its antigen is unknown.

V lost 3 bases, J lost 5 bases, and 5 bases stayed unmatched. The CDR3 consists of 14 residues. Germline CDR1 and CDR2: SGHRS and YFSETQ. Sequenced by immunoSEQ multiplex PCR; TCRdb stores in-frame clones only, minus some. The sample contains 60,000 to 75,000 clones, 83% of which appear only once. This sequence joins TRBV5-1 and TRBJ1-1, with 9 positions matching TRBD1. The sample was peripheral blood, taken 28 days after the second AZD1222 dose. The clonotype comes from an adult who received the AZD1222 COVID-19 vaccine. CDR3 in amino acids: CASSWGQGGTEAFF. In nucleotides, the CDR3 is TGCGCCAGCAGCTGGGGACAGGGCGGGACTGAAGCTTTCTTT.